This TCR beta chain came from a study of cytotoxic CD8 clonotypes in ibrutinib-treated CLL. Overall study findings and caveats: An increase in clonality occurred at ibrutinib response, followed by a return toward baseline at progression. Treatment left the uncommon public clonotypes either contracted or stable in frequency.

Investigators sought sequencing depths of between 1 in 200,000 and 1 in 1 million T cells. Assay used: immunoSEQ multiplex PCR; TCRdb lists only in-frame clones, some missing. The sample yields around 140,000 clones, around 76% seen once. As regards this clone: The antigen is unknown.

The germline gives CDR1 MNHEY, CDR2 SVGAGI. The CDR3 extends over 15 amino acids. V was cut by 6 bases and J by 3 bases, with 17 bases left in between. The chain is built from TRBV6-5 and TRBJ1-1; D remains ambiguous. The clonotype originates from a human donor with chronic lymphocytic leukemia. This material consisted of PBMCs, taken after 24 months of ibrutinib treatment. DNA for the CDR3: TGTGCCAGCAGCCAACTGGGCCAGGTGGACACTGAAGCTTTCTTT. Protein product: CASSQLGQVDTEAFF.